Reported below is one T cell receptor (beta chain). As yet, its antigen is unknown. The record originates from a study of shared clonotypes between healthy human individuals. Findings and caveats of the study: Roughly 5% of naive CD4 clonotypes were shared across several donors. Large sequencing depth failed to make sorted-subset sequencing complete, rarefaction showed.

Healthy HIV-negative adults with no recent acute infections or vaccinations were recruited as donors. A split of CD4+ cells into CD45RA+ naive and CD45RA-negative memory subsets was performed. Clones were read by immunoSEQ multiplex PCR, and TCRdb kept only the in-frame ones, dropping some. The data show almost 750,000 clones, 55% to 75% seen once. Germline CDR1 reads MNHNS; CDR2 reads SASEGT. This CDR3 contains 13 residues. The V end lost 2 bases, the J end lost 2 bases, and 1 base lay between the germline ends. The J gene is TRBJ2-6, the V gene TRBV6-1; D ambiguous. This TCR came from a woman aged 25 to 45 in good health. Input material: memory CD4+ T cells sorted from blood. Subset reported: CD45RA-negative fraction. The CDR3 bases are TGTGCCAGCAGTGAACCTGGGGCCAACGTCCTGACTTTC. This translates into CASSEPGANVLTF.